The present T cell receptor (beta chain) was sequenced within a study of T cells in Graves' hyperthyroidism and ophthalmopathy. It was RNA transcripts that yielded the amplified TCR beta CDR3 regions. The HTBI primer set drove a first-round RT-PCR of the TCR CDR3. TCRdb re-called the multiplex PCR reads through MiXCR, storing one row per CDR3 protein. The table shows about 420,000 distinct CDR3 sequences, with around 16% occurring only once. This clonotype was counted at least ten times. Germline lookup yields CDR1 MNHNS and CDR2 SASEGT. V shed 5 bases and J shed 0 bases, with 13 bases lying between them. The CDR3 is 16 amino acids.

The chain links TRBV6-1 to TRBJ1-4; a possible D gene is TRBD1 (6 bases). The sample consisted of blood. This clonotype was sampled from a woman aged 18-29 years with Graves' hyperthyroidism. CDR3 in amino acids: CASSYGGLTTNEKLFF. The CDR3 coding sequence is TGTGCCAGCAGTTATGGGGGCCTTACAACTAATGAAAAACTGTTTTTT.